Shown below are 27 T cell receptor beta chains from a single sample sequenced in a study of OX40 agonist ivuxolimab in advanced cancers. Assay: immunoSEQ multiplex PCR; the TCRdb copy retains only in-frame clones and omits some. This sample yields about 76,000 clones, of which 65% to 90% are seen a single time; 3.1% belongs to the top ten. Sequencing was performed on CD4+ or CD8+ T cells sorted from blood, taken in a trial of the OX40 agonist ivuxolimab. The receptors come from an adult with an advanced solid tumor such as melanoma, head and neck, liver or kidney cancer.

This rearrangement joins TRBV6-6 to TRBJ1-2; D is possibly TRBD1 (5 bases). This CDR3 region has 13 residues. V was shortened by 6 bases and J by 7 bases, with 15 bases between the two germline ends. Germline values: CDR1 MNHNY, CDR2 SVGAGI (reference sequence). CDR3 nucleotides: TGTGCCAGCAGCCCGGGGGGAGGTGCTGGCTACACCTTC. Residues: CASSPGGGAGYTF.

V gene TRBV5-4 combines with J gene TRBJ2-5; a possible D gene is TRBD1 (6 bases). The CDR3 is 14 amino acids. The germline gives CDR1 SGHNT, CDR2 YYREEE (reference sequence). Trimming removed 4 bases from V and 4 bases from J, with 14 bases in between. CDR3 in DNA: TGTGCCAGCAGCCTCGCTCGGACAGTAGAGACCCAGTACTTC. Encoded protein: CASSLARTVETQYF.

This clone was seen only a few times. The chain recombines TRBV9 with TRBJ2-1; D is ambiguous. Germline CDR1 SGDLS, CDR2 YYNGEE. The ends were cut back, 0 bases at V and 10 bases at J, with 14 bases in the middle. The CDR3 loop spans 14 amino acids. The CDR3 DNA is TGTGCCAGCAGCGTAGGGGCAGTGGTCGAAGAGCAGTTCTTC. Its protein product is CASSVGAVVEEQFF.

The chain uses TRBV6-6 and TRBJ1-2; perhaps TRBD1 as D (5 bases). Deletions cut 6 bases from V and 2 bases from J, with 13 bases between. The CDR3 is 14 amino acids. CDR1 is MNHNY, CDR2 SVGAGI, per germline (reference sequence). The CDR3 coding sequence is TGTGCCAGCAGCCCGGTCGAGGGGAACTATGGCTACACCTTC. Translated: CASSPVEGNYGYTF.

This sequence joins TRBV4-3 and TRBJ1-2; a possible D gene is TRBD1 (5 bases). CDR1 is LGHNA and CDR2 is YSLEER in the germline V gene. CDR3 length: 16 residues. The V end was cut by 5 bases, the J end by 2 bases, with 18 bases between. The CDR3 loop reads CASSYIYTTVNYGYTF. As DNA, the CDR3 is TGCGCCAGCAGCTACATTTACACGACAGTCAACTATGGCTACACCTTC.

This clone has just a few counts. The chain joins TRBV5-4 to TRBJ2-7; no definite D call. The germline V gene encodes CDR1 SGHNT and CDR2 YYREEE (reference sequence). The CDR3 spans 14 residues. V shed 6 bases and J shed 3 bases, with 16 bases lying between them. This CDR3 is CASTHSRNSYEQYF. In DNA, the CDR3 is TGTGCCAGCACCCACTCCCGAAACAGCTACGAGCAGTACTTC.

V and J are TRBV28 and TRBJ2-5; 7 bases match TRBD1. The CDR3 is 15 amino acids. Germline CDR1 reads MDHEN; CDR2 reads SYDVKM. The ends lost 3 bases at V and 2 bases at J; junction bases unmatched: 6. The CDR3 sequence is CASSLWAGGQETQYF. CDR3 in DNA: TGTGCCAGCAGTTTGTGGGCAGGGGGACAAGAGACCCAGTACTTC.

This chain uses TRBV7-9 with TRBJ2-1; 9 nucleotides align to TRBD2. Looked up from germline, CDR1 is SEHNR and CDR2 is FQNEAQ (reference sequence). Trimming took 2 bases from V and 7 from J; bases not matched to a gene: 18. This CDR3 comprises 19 residues. This chain's CDR3 is CASSLRPRGTSSTRNEQFF. The DNA of the CDR3 is TGTGCCAGCAGCTTACGGCCCCGTGGGACTAGCAGTACGCGGAATGAGCAGTTCTTC.

V is TRBV27 and J is TRBJ1-1; D ambiguous. CDR3 length equals 14 residues. Germline values: CDR1 MNHEY, CDR2 SMNVEV (reference sequence). The V end was cut by 2 bases, the J end by 4 bases, with 11 bases between. CDR3 sequence reads: CASSLRPGVTEAFF. The CDR3 nucleotides are TGTGCCAGCAGTTTAAGACCGGGAGTCACTGAAGCTTTCTTT.

The chain couples TRBV6-5 to TRBJ1-1; 9 bases map to TRBD1. Losses at the gene ends were 7 bases for V and 0 bases for J; bases not matched to a gene: 6. Germline assignment: CDR1 MNHEY and CDR2 SVGAGI. CDR3 size: 15 residues. The CDR3 reads CASTTGQGLNTEAFF. The CDR3 nucleotides read TGTGCCAGCACCACTGGACAGGGGTTGAACACTGAAGCTTTCTTT.

The J gene is TRBJ2-1, the V gene TRBV9; 8 bases line up with TRBD1. J was trimmed by 7 bases and V by 2 bases; bases with no gene match: 11. Germline V gene data show CDR1 as SGDLS and CDR2 as YYNGEE. The CDR3 spans 16 residues. The CDR3 nucleotides read TGTGCCAGCAGCGTGACCCCAGGGGGCGCGGCTAATGAGCAGTTCTTC. The encoded protein is CASSVTPGGAANEQFF.

This rearrangement joins TRBV10-1 to TRBJ2-7; D is perhaps TRBD2 (5 bases). CDR1 and CDR2 from the germline V gene are WNHNN and SYGVQD (reference sequence). The length of the CDR3 is 12 residues. Trimming cost V 6 bases and J 0 bases, with 6 bases left between them. CDR3 sequence: CASSEGSYEQYF. Here the CDR3 DNA reads TGCGCCAGCAGCGAGGGCTCCTACGAGCAGTACTTC.

This clone appeared once. This rearrangement joins TRBV5-6 to TRBJ1-1; D uncertain. CDR1 SGHDT and CDR2 YYEEEE come from the germline V gene. The CDR3 totals 12 residues. Trimming cost V 3 bases and J 11 bases, with 14 bases left between them. CDR3: CASSSRLSPAFF. Here the CDR3 DNA reads TGTGCCAGCAGCTCAAGGCTCTCGCCCGCTTTCTTT.

J is TRBJ2-3 and V is TRBV9; D is possibly TRBD1 (5 bases). CDR1 is SGDLS and CDR2 is YYNGEE in the germline V gene. The CDR3 is 13 amino acids. Trimming removed 3 bases at V and 3 bases at J, with 8 bases between. The CDR3 coding sequence is TGTGCCAGCAGCGGAAGGGGTACAGATACGCAGTATTTT. It encodes CASSGRGTDTQYF.

V usage is TRBV19 and J usage is TRBJ2-5; 11 bases align to TRBD2. Germline loops: CDR1 LNHDA, CDR2 SQIVND (reference sequence). The CDR3 consists of 15 residues. With V trimmed by 10 bases and J by 5 bases, 12 bases remained unmatched. This CDR3 reads CATSLPGLAVETQYF. In DNA form, the CDR3 reads TGTGCCACGAGCCTCCCGGGACTAGCGGTCGAGACCCAGTACTTC.

Written as DNA, the CDR3 is TGTGCCAGCAGTCAAAGAGACTATGGCTACACCTTC. As protein: CASSQRDYGYTF. The chain is built from TRBV6-5 and TRBJ1-2, with D unresolved. Germline-derived CDR1 and CDR2 are MNHEY and SVGAGI. The CDR3 runs to 12 residues. V lost 5 bases and J lost 3, with 7 bases in between.

DNA for the CDR3: TGTGCCAGTAGTATTCCGGGGACACGGAACACTGAAGCTTTCTTT. Residues: CASSIPGTRNTEAFF. The rearrangement joins TRBV19 to TRBJ1-1; D perhaps matches TRBD1 (6 bases). The length of the CDR3 is 15 residues. The germline V and J ends were trimmed by 3 bases and 1 base, with 12 bases remaining between them. CDR1 and CDR2 from the germline V gene are LNHDA and SQIVND (reference sequence).

The V gene is TRBV7-9, the J gene TRBJ2-7; D call uncertain. CDR3 length: 12 residues. V was trimmed by 2 bases and J by 6 bases, leaving 8 bases between them. CDR1 SEHNR and CDR2 FQNEAQ come from the germline V gene (reference sequence). The chain's CDR3 is CASSLLWPEQYF. CDR3 nucleotide sequence: TGTGCCAGCAGCTTACTGTGGCCCGAGCAGTACTTC.

The chain links TRBV9 to TRBJ1-6; D is unresolved. The CDR3 runs 14 residues. Trimming took off 10 bases at V and 1 base at J, with 12 bases between the two ends. From germline, CDR1 is SGDLS and CDR2 YYNGEE. CDR3 nucleotides: TGTGCCGTAGGAGGGAAATCCTATAATTCACCCCTCCACTTT. Encoded protein: CAVGGKSYNSPLHF.

Ten or more counts support this clone. V gene TRBV12-5 combines with J gene TRBJ1-1; D uncertain. The V gene lost 6 bases and the J gene lost 7 bases, with 9 bases spanning the gap. This CDR3 region has 11 residues. CDR1 and CDR2 from the germline V gene are LGHNT and FRNRAP. CDR3 DNA: TGTGCTAGTGGCGTACCGAGTGAAGCTTTCTTT. Amino acids: CASGVPSEAFF.

The chain carries TRBV19 and TRBJ1-2, with D possibly being TRBD1 (6 bases). Deletions cut 0 bases from V and 6 bases from J, with 11 bases between. The CDR3 loop spans 14 amino acids. Germline loops: CDR1 LNHDA, CDR2 SQIVND (reference sequence). CDR3 sequence reads: CASSIDRGADGYTF. DNA of the CDR3: TGTGCCAGTAGTATAGATCGGGGGGCCGATGGCTACACCTTC.

V usage is TRBV11-3 and J usage is TRBJ2-3; 7 bases fit TRBD2. The V segment lost 5 bases and the J segment 6 bases; nucleotides outside the gene matches: 11. The CDR3 sequence is 15 residues long. Germline loops: CDR1 SGHNT, CDR2 YENEEA. CDR3 residues: CASSPGRERRDTQYF. CDR3 in DNA: TGTGCCAGCAGCCCGGGGCGGGAGCGGAGGGATACGCAGTATTTT. The full variable domain, its missing parts supplied by reference TRBV11-3 and TRBJ2-3, is EAGVVQSPRYKIIEKKQPVAFWCNPISGHNTLYWYLQNLGQGPELLIRYENEEAVDDSQLPKDRFSAERLKGVDSTLKIQPAELGDSAVYLCASSPGRERRDTQYFGPGTRLTVL.

The chain recombines TRBV9 with TRBJ2-1; D call uncertain. Germline CDR1 and CDR2: SGDLS and YYNGEE. This CDR3 contains 14 residues. V lost 1 base, J lost 6 bases, and 11 bases lay in between. The CDR3: CASSVHPGINEQFF. DNA of the CDR3: TGTGCCAGCAGCGTACATCCGGGTATCAATGAGCAGTTCTTC.

The chain combines TRBV7-2 with TRBJ1-4; a possible D gene is TRBD1 (5 bases). The CDR3 runs 15 residues. Germline V gene sequence: CDR1 SGHTA, CDR2 FQGNSA. V lost 5 bases and J 2 bases, leaving 12 bases between the germline ends. CDR3 amino acids: CASSLRQSTNEKLFF. The CDR3 nucleotides are TGTGCCAGCAGCCTTCGACAGTCCACTAATGAAAAACTGTTTTTT.

This clone is a singleton in its sample. The rearrangement links TRBV5-6 to TRBJ2-7; tentatively, D is TRBD1 (6 bases). V lost 3 bases, J lost 3 bases, and 16 bases lay in between. The germline V gene encodes CDR1 SGHDT and CDR2 YYEEEE. The CDR3 consists of 15 residues. The CDR3 is CASSSGRTQGYEQYF. The DNA for the CDR3 is TGTGCCAGCAGCTCAGGCCGGACACAGGGCTACGAGCAGTACTTC.

This chain joins TRBV6-5 and TRBJ2-1, with D possibly called TRBD1 or TRBD2 (5 bases each). Germline V lookup: CDR1 MNHEY, CDR2 SVGAGI. The CDR3 spans 12 residues. Trimming took 4 bases from V and 10 from J, leaving 11 bases between them. CDR3: CASSSRGAEQFF. The CDR3 bases are TGTGCCAGCAGTTCAAGGGGAGCGGAGCAGTTCTTC.

Ten or more counts support this clone. The chain joins TRBV14 to TRBJ1-6, with 9 bases identical to TRBD1. CDR1 and CDR2 from the germline V gene are SGHDN and FVKESK. The CDR3 length is 15 residues. The V segment lost 4 bases and the J segment 7 bases; nucleotides outside the gene matches: 5. The CDR3 coding sequence is TGTGCCAGCAGCCTTTGGACAGGGGCGAATTCACCCCTCCACTTT. This encodes CASSLWTGANSPLHF.